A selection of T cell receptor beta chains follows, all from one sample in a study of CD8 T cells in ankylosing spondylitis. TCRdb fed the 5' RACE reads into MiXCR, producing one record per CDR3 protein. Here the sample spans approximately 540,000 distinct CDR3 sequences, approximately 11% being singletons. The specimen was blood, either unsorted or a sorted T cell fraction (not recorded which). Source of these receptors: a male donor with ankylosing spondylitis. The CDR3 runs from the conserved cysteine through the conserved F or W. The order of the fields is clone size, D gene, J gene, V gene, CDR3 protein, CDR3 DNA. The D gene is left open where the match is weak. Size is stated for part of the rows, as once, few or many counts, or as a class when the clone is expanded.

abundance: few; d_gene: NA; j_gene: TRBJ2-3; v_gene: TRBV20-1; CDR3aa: CSALPGTRSTDTQYF; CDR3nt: TGCAGTGCTTTACCCGGGACCCGAAGCACAGATACGCAGTATTTT
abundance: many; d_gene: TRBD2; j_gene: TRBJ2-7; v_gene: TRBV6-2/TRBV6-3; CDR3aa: CASTLGRLADSYEQYF; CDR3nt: TGTGCCAGCACCCTCGGCCGACTAGCGGACTCCTACGAGCAGTACTTC
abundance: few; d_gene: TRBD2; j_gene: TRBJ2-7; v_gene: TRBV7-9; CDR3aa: CASRPLLAGGVEQYF; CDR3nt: TGTGCCAGCAGGCCCTTACTAGCGGGAGGGGTCGAGCAGTACTTC
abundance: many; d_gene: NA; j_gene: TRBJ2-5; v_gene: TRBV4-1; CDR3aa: CASSQNGQRWETQYF; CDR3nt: TGCGCCAGCAGCCAAAACGGACAGCGGTGGGAGACCCAGTACTTC
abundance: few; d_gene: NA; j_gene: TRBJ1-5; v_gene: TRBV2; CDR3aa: CASSELYDSNQPQHF; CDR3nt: TGTGCCAGCAGTGAATTGTACGATAGCAATCAGCCCCAGCATTTT
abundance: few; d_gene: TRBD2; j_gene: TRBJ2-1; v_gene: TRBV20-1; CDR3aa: CSAGSSGGAYNEQFF; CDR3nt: TGCAGTGCTGGATCTAGCGGAGGGGCCTACAATGAGCAGTTCTTC
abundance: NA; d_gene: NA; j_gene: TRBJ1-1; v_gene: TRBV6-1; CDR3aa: CASNPRGGNTEAFF; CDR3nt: TGTGCCAGCAACCCTAGGGGAGGGAACACTGAAGCTTTCTTT
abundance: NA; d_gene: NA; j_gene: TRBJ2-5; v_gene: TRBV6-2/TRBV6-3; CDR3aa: CASLDREAPNGNF; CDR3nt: TGTGCCAGCCTAGACAGGGAGGCACCGAACGGAAACTTC
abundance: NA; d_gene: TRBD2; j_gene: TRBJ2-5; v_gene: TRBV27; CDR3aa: CASRRTVGGIFRETQYF; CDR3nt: TGTGCCAGCAGACGAACCGTGGGGGGGATCTTCAGAGAGACCCAGTACTTC
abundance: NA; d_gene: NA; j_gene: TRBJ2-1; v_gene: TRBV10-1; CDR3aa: CASSGGDNYNEQFF; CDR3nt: TGCGCCAGCAGTGGAGGAGATAACTACAATGAGCAGTTCTTC
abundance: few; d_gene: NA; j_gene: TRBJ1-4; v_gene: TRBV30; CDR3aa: CAWSVAEKLFF; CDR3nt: TGTGCCTGGAGTGTTGCGGAAAAACTGTTTTTT
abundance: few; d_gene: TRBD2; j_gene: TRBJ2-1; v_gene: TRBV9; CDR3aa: CASSMGLAGGITYNEQFF; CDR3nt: TGTGCCAGCAGCATGGGACTAGCGGGAGGGATTACCTACAATGAGCAGTTCTTC
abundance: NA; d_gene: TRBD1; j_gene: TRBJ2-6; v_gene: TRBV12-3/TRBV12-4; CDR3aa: CASSLRQGAPGANVLTF; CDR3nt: TGTGCCAGCAGTTTAAGGCAGGGGGCTCCTGGGGCCAACGTCCTGACTTTC
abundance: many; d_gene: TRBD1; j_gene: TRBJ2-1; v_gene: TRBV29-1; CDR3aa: CSVNRGPNEQFF; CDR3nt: TGCAGCGTCAACAGGGGCCCCAATGAGCAGTTCTTC
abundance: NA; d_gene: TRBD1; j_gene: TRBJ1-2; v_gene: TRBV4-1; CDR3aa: CASSQEGQGGGYGGYTF; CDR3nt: TGCGCCAGCAGCCAAGAGGGACAGGGGGGTGGGTATGGGGGCTACACCTTC
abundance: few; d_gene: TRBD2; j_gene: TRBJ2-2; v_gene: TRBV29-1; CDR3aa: CSVRGTSGQPNTGELFF; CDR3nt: TGCAGCGTTCGGGGGACTAGCGGTCAACCGAACACCGGGGAGCTGTTTTTT
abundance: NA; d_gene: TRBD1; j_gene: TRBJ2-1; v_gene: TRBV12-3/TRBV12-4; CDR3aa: CASSPIGSGTDNEQFF; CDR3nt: TGTGCCAGCAGTCCCATTGGATCGGGGACAGACAATGAGCAGTTCTTC
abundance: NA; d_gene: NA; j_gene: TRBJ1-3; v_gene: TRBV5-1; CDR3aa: CASSLEGGLPGNTIYF; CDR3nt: TGCGCCAGCAGCTTGGAGGGGGGGCTGCCCGGAAACACCATATATTTT
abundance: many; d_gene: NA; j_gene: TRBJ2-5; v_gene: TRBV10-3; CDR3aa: CAISDGGPETQYF; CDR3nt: TGTGCCATCAGTGATGGGGGTCCAGAGACCCAGTACTTC
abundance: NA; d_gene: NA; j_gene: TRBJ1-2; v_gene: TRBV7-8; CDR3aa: CASSLGEGYGYTF; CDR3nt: TGTGCCAGCAGCTTAGGGGAAGGCTATGGCTACACCTTC
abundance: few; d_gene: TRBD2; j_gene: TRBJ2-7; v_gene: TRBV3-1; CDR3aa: CASSQGFRAGYEQYF; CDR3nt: TGTGCCAGCAGCCAAGGGTTCCGAGCGGGGTACGAGCAGTACTTC
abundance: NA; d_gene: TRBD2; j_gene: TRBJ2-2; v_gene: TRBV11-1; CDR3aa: CASSPGTSGRKENTGELFF; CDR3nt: TGTGCCAGCAGCCCTGGGACTAGCGGGAGAAAAGAGAACACCGGGGAGCTGTTTTTT
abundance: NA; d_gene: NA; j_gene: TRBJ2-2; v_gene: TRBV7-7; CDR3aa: CASSLVNGQNTGELFF; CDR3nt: TGTGCCAGCAGCTTAGTAAACGGACAAAACACCGGGGAGCTGTTTTTT
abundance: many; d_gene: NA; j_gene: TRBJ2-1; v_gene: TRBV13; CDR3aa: CASSLEGGSDNEQFF; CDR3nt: TGTGCCAGCAGCTTAGAAGGCGGGTCCGACAATGAGCAGTTCTTC
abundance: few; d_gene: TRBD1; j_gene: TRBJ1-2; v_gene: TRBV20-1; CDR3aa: CSFRFGTGYGYTF; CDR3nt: TGCAGTTTTAGGTTTGGGACAGGGTATGGCTACACCTTC
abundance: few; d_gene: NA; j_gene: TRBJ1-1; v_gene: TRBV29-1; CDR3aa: CSVEGLRGTEAFF; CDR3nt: TGCAGCGTTGAGGGGTTACGGGGGACTGAAGCTTTCTTT
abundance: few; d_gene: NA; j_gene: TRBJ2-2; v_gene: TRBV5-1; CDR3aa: CASSSATELFF; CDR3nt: TGCGCCAGCAGCTCCGCCACGGAGCTGTTTTTT
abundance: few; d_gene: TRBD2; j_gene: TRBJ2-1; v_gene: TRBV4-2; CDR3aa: CASSQERAGGSSYNEQFF; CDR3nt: TGTGCCAGCAGCCAAGAGAGAGCGGGAGGGAGCTCCTACAATGAGCAGTTCTTC
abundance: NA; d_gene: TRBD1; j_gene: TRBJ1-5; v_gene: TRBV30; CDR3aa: CAWSPRDRDSNQPQHF; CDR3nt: TGTGCCTGGAGTCCCCGGGACAGGGACAGCAATCAGCCCCAGCATTTT
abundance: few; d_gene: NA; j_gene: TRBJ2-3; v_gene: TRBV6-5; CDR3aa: CASSYSPPGADTDTQYF; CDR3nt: TGTGCCAGCAGTTACTCGCCGCCGGGGGCGGACACAGATACGCAGTATTTT
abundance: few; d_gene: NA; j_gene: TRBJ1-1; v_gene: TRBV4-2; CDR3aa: CASSQTQGSTEAFF; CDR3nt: TGTGCCAGCAGCCAAACCCAGGGTTCCACTGAAGCTTTCTTT
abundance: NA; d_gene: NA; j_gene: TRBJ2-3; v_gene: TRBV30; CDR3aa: CAWEARSTDTQYF; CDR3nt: TGTGCCTGGGAGGCGAGGAGCACAGATACGCAGTATTTT
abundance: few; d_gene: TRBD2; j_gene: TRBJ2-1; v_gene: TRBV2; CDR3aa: CASSAGTSGSFEQFF; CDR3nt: TGTGCCAGCAGCGCCGGGACTAGCGGGAGTTTTGAGCAGTTCTTC
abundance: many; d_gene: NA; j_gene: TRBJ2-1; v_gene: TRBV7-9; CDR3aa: CASSPSGYEQFF; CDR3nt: TGTGCCAGCAGCCCCTCCGGGTATGAGCAGTTCTTC
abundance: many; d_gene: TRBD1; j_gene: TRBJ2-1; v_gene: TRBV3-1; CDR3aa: CASSHPRQGREQFF; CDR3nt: TGTGCCAGCAGCCACCCCCGACAGGGGAGGGAGCAGTTCTTC
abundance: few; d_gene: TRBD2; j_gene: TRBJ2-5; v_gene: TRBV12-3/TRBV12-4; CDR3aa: CASDSSGSRETQYF; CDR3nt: TGTGCCAGCGACTCTAGCGGGAGTAGGGAGACCCAGTACTTC
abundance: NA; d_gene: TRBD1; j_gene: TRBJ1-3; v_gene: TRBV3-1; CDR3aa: CASSYIDRAGNTIYF; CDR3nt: TGTGCCAGCAGTTACATAGACAGGGCTGGAAACACCATATATTTT
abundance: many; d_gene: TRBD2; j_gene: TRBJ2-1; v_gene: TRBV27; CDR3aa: CASSIAGVTYNEQFF; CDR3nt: TGTGCCAGCAGCATAGCGGGAGTAACCTACAATGAGCAGTTCTTC
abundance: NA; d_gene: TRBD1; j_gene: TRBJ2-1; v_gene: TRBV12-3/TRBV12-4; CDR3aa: CASSWTGPHNEQFF; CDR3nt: TGTGCCAGCAGTTGGACAGGGCCGCACAATGAGCAGTTCTTC
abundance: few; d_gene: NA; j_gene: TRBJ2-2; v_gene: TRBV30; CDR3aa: CAWTPDLNVNTGELFF; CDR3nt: TGTGCCTGGACCCCAGACTTAAACGTGAACACCGGGGAGCTGTTTTTT
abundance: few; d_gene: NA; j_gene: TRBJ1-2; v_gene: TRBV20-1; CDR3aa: CSARDLGAGYTF; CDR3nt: TGCAGTGCTAGAGATCTTGGAGCGGGCTACACCTTC
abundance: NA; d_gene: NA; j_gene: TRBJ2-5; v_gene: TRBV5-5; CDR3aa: CASSWDINQETQYF; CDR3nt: TGTGCCAGCAGCTGGGACATAAACCAAGAGACCCAGTACTTC
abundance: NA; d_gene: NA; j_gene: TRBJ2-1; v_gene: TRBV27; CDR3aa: CASSLWGSNEQFF; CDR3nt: TGTGCCAGCAGTTTATGGGGGTCGAATGAGCAGTTCTTC
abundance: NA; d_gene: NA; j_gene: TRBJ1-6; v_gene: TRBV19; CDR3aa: CASSMSQARGSPLHF; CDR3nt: TGTGCCAGTAGTATGAGCCAGGCCCGGGGTTCACCCCTCCACTTT
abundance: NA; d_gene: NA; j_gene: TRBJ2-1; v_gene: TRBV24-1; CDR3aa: CATRSGYEQFF; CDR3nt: TGTGCCACCAGAAGTGGTTATGAGCAGTTCTTC
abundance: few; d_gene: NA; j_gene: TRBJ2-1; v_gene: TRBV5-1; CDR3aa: CASSLVAGTRNEQFF; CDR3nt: TGCGCCAGCAGCTTGGTTGCGGGGACGAGGAATGAGCAGTTCTTC
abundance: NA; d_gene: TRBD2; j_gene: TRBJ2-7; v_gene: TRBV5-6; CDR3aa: CASSLMSGSGYEQYF; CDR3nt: TGTGCCAGCAGCTTGATGAGCGGGAGCGGGTACGAGCAGTACTTC
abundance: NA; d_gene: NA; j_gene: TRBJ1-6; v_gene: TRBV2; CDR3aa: CASRGRQFYNSPLHF; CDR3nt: TGTGCCAGCAGGGGTAGACAGTTCTATAATTCACCCCTCCACTTT